The 27 T cell receptor beta chains in this list originate from one sample, sequenced in a study of cytomegalovirus exposure and HLA in healthy donors. TCRdb's table, derived via immunoSEQ multiplex PCR, lists solely in-frame clones and lacks some. Altogether about 150,000 clones are present, 70% to 85% being singletons, with the ten largest covering 25% to 30%. The sample taken for sequencing was PBMCs. These receptors all come from a man aged 25 to 40 in good health and CMV-seropositive.

The rearrangement joins TRBV10-3 to TRBJ2-4, with D possibly matching TRBD1 (5 bases). In germline, CDR1 is ENHRY, CDR2 SYGVKD. The V gene lost 0 bases and the J gene lost 5 bases, with 14 bases spanning the gap. The CDR3 runs 16 residues. CDR3 loop: CAISESRFKGENIQYF. DNA of the CDR3: TGTGCCATCAGTGAGTCCCGGTTCAAAGGGGAAAACATTCAGTACTTC.

The chain joins TRBV18 to TRBJ1-2, with TRBD1 matching 10 bases. Losses at the gene ends were 3 bases for V and 5 bases for J; bases not matched to a gene: 3. In germline, CDR1 is KGHSH, CDR2 LQKENI. The CDR3 extends over 14 amino acids. This CDR3 reads CASSPGQGRYGYTF. CDR3 in DNA: TGTGCCAGCTCACCGGGACAGGGGAGGTATGGCTACACCTTC.

This clone was counted a single time. This sequence joins TRBV5-1 and TRBJ2-5, with TRBD2 matching over 11 bases. In germline, CDR1 is SGHRS, CDR2 YFSETQ. The J segment lost 5 bases and the V segment lost 0 bases, leaving 3 bases of the junction unmatched. CDR3 length equals 15 residues. CDR3: CASSLVAGGRETQYF. For the CDR3, the DNA is TGCGCCAGCAGCTTGGTAGCGGGAGGGAGGGAGACCCAGTACTTC.

The chain uses TRBV5-1 and TRBJ2-7, with 8 nucleotides matching TRBD2. The germline gives CDR1 SGHRS, CDR2 YFSETQ. Trimming cost V 0 bases and J 0 bases; bases outside gene matches: 5. This CDR3 spans 16 amino acids. This CDR3 is CASSLGGSGSSYEQYF. The CDR3 coding sequence is TGCGCCAGCAGCTTGGGGGGCAGCGGGAGCTCCTACGAGCAGTACTTC.

This clone has a single count. The V gene is TRBV14, the J gene TRBJ2-1; tentative D call: TRBD1 (5 bases). The CDR3 loop spans 15 amino acids. CDR1 and CDR2 from the germline V gene are SGHDN and FVKESK. Trimming took off 5 bases at V and 5 bases at J, with 16 bases between the two ends. CDR3 DNA: TGTGCCAGCAGCGACCAGGGCGACCCTAACAATGAGCAGTTCTTC. This encodes CASSDQGDPNNEQFF.

The rearrangement links TRBV18 to TRBJ2-3; D gene unclear. The CDR3 spans 16 residues. From germline, CDR1 is KGHSH and CDR2 LQKENI. Trimming took off 0 bases at V and 1 base at J, with 11 bases between the two ends. CDR3 amino acids: CASSPPGSRRTDTQYF. The CDR3, as DNA: TGTGCCAGCTCACCACCGGGCAGCCGGCGCACAGATACGCAGTATTTT. The full variable domain, completed using reference TRBV18 and TRBJ2-3, is NAGVMQNPRHLVRRRGQEARLRCSPMKGHSHVYWYRQLPEEGLKFMVYLQKENIIDESGMPKERFSAEFPKEGPSILRIQQVVRGDSAAYFCASSPPGSRRTDTQYFGPGTRLTVL.

The chain links TRBV6-6 to TRBJ2-6, with 7 positions matching TRBD1. From germline, CDR1 is MNHNY and CDR2 SVGAGI (reference sequence). The CDR3 contains 15 residues. Germline trimming cut 6 bases from V and 1 base from J; bases unmatched to any gene: 3. CDR3 amino acids: CASSPRGSGANVLTF. In DNA form, the CDR3 reads TGTGCCAGCAGCCCCAGGGGGTCTGGGGCCAACGTCCTGACTTTC.

This clone was seen a few times. J is TRBJ1-2 and V is TRBV4-2, with TRBD1 identical over 8 bases. The junction had 9 bases not matched to a gene; V was cut back by 1 base and J by 5 bases. CDR1 LGHNA and CDR2 YNFKEQ come from the germline V gene. CDR3 length: 16 residues. The CDR3 coding sequence is TGTGCCAGCAGCCAAGGAGGTTTACAGGGGGAATATGGCTACACCTTC. Protein product: CASSQGGLQGEYGYTF.

The chain joins TRBV7-9 to TRBJ1-2; D gene unclear. Germline V gene sequence: CDR1 SEHNR, CDR2 FQNEAQ (reference sequence). Trimming pared 4 bases from V and 0 bases from J, leaving 9 bases between. This CDR3 comprises 14 residues. In DNA form, the CDR3 reads TGTGCCAGCAGCTCTTGGGCGTCTAACTATGGCTACACCTTC. Protein sequence: CASSSWASNYGYTF.

The V and J genes are TRBV9 and TRBJ2-6, with D uncertain. This CDR3 contains 13 residues. V was trimmed by 3 bases and J by 7 bases, leaving 8 bases between them. Germline V gene lookup returns CDR1 SGDLS and CDR2 YYNGEE. The CDR3 DNA sequence: TGTGCCAGCAGCGCAGTTGGTGCCAACGTCCTGACTTTC. Translation: CASSAVGANVLTF.

This chain joins TRBV18 and TRBJ2-2, with D maybe TRBD2 (6 bases). Trimming cost V 6 bases and J 3 bases, with 14 bases left between them. Germline lookup yields CDR1 KGHSH and CDR2 LQKENI. The CDR3 has 15 residues. The CDR3 is CASSGGTVDTGELFF. CDR3 coding DNA: TGTGCCAGCTCTGGAGGGACGGTGGACACCGGGGAGCTGTTTTTT.

This chain joins TRBV5-1 and TRBJ1-2, with D perhaps matching TRBD1 (5 bases). The length of the CDR3 is 16 residues. Germline V gene sequence: CDR1 SGHRS, CDR2 YFSETQ. V lost 0 bases, J lost 8 bases, and 20 bases lay in between. The DNA of the CDR3 is TGCGCCAGCAGCTTGGGGGATAACCAGGGTTTGATAGGCTACACCTTC. Translation: CASSLGDNQGLIGYTF.

V and J are TRBV5-1 and TRBJ2-1; TRBD1 might be the D (5 bases). The CDR3 contains 15 residues. Germline V CDR1 and CDR2: SGHRS, YFSETQ. V shed 2 bases and J shed 3 bases, with 12 bases lying between them. CDR3 DNA sequence: TGCGCCAGCAGCTTTTCAGGGTTTAGCTACAATGAGCAGTTCTTC. It codes for CASSFSGFSYNEQFF. The whole variable domain, filled in from reference TRBV5-1 and TRBJ2-1, reads KAGVTQTPRYLIKTRGQQVTLSCSPISGHRSVSWYQQTPGQGLQFLFEYFSETQRNKGNFPGRFSGRQFSNSRSEMNVSTLELGDSALYLCASSFSGFSYNEQFFGPGTRLTVL.

The genes are TRBV6-5 and TRBJ2-7, with 9 bases lining up with TRBD1. The CDR3 runs to 14 residues. CDR1 and CDR2 from the germline V gene are MNHEY and SVGAGI. With V trimmed by 1 base and J by 5 bases, 3 bases remained unmatched. The CDR3 bases are TGTGCCAGCAGTTACTTAGGGACAGGGAACGAGCAGTACTTC. Protein product: CASSYLGTGNEQYF.

Ten or more counts support this clone. V is TRBV11-2 and J is TRBJ2-3, with 8 positions matching TRBD2. Germline loops: CDR1 SGHAT, CDR2 FQNNGV. The CDR3 has 15 residues. The junction had 6 bases not matched to a gene; V was cut back by 6 bases and J by 1 base. The CDR3 sequence: CASRLGLGGTDTQYF. CDR3 bases: TGTGCCAGCAGATTGGGACTAGGAGGCACAGATACGCAGTATTTT.

This clone showed up just a few times. V and J are TRBV6-1 and TRBJ1-5; D is possibly TRBD1 (5 bases). The germline gives CDR1 MNHNS, CDR2 SASEGT. The CDR3 has 14 residues. The germline V and J ends were trimmed by 3 bases and 6 bases, with 12 bases remaining between them. The CDR3 protein is CASSEGRVSQPQHF. For the CDR3, the DNA is TGTGCCAGCAGTGAGGGCAGGGTCAGTCAGCCCCAGCATTTT.

The genes are TRBV5-6 and TRBJ2-5; TRBD1 aligns across 9 bases. With V trimmed by 4 bases and J by 7 bases, 8 bases remained unmatched. The CDR3 spans 14 residues. The germline V gene encodes CDR1 SGHDT and CDR2 YYEEEE. This CDR3 is CASSPQGAGWTQYF. In DNA form, the CDR3 reads TGTGCCAGCAGCCCACAGGGGGCAGGGTGGACCCAGTACTTC.

The rearrangement uses TRBV7-3 and TRBJ2-1, with 9 bases that match TRBD1. The CDR3 is 17 amino acids. The V segment lost 1 base and the J segment 2 bases; nucleotides outside the gene matches: 6. Germline lookup yields CDR1 SGHTA and CDR2 FQGTGA. DNA of the CDR3: TGTGCCAGCAGCTTAAAGGGGACAGGGCTGACCTACAATGAGCAGTTCTTC. This codes for CASSLKGTGLTYNEQFF. Supplemented by reference TRBV7-3 and TRBJ2-1, the full variable domain reads GAGVSQTPSNKVTEKGKYVELRCDPISGHTALYWYRQSLGQGPEFLIYFQGTGAADDSGLPNDRFFAVRPEGSVSTLKIQRTERGDSAVYLCASSLKGTGLTYNEQFFGPGTRLTVL.

This chain links TRBV10-2 with TRBJ2-3; the match to TRBD2 covers 14 bases. Germline CDR1 is WSHSY and CDR2 is SAAADI. The CDR3 runs to 17 residues. V shed 0 bases and J 8 bases; nucleotides not matched to a gene: 7. The CDR3 region has the DNA TGCGCCAGCAGTGAGTCCACGACTAGCGGGAGGGCCGGTACGCAGTATTTT. Protein: CASSESTTSGRAGTQYF.

This chain connects TRBV2 to TRBJ2-1; 7 bases are a match to TRBD1. Losses at the gene ends were 8 bases for V and 6 bases for J; bases not matched to a gene: 7. This CDR3 spans 13 amino acids. The germline V gene encodes CDR1 SNHLY and CDR2 FYNNEI. CDR3 DNA: TGTGCCAGCGCCTCCGGGACAGTCAATGAGCAGTTCTTC. Protein: CASASGTVNEQFF.

The rearrangement uses TRBV25-1 and TRBJ2-7, with 7 bases aligning to TRBD1. The trim removed 2 bases at V and 2 bases at J, leaving 12 bases unmatched. CDR3 length equals 17 residues. CDR1 and CDR2 from the germline V gene are MGHDK and SYGVNS. CDR3 coding DNA: TGTGCCAGCAGTGAAGACGGACAGGAGCCTACTACCTACGAGCAGTACTTC. It codes for CASSEDGQEPTTYEQYF.

The rearrangement joins TRBV6-4 to TRBJ2-7; 9 positions match TRBD1. The J segment lost 0 bases and the V segment lost 5 bases, leaving 5 bases of the junction unmatched. Germline V gene lookup returns CDR1 MRHNA and CDR2 SNTAGT. This CDR3 is 15 amino acids long. The DNA for the CDR3 is TGTGCCAGCAGTCGGGACAGGGAGAGCTCCTACGAGCAGTACTTC. It translates to CASSRDRESSYEQYF.

V is TRBV4-1 and J is TRBJ1-3; tentatively, D is TRBD1 (6 bases). Trimming left V 3 bases short and J 2 bases short, with 11 bases between. CDR1 MGHRA and CDR2 YSYEKL come from the germline V gene. The CDR3 is 15 residues long. The CDR3 sequence: CASSQPRQAGNTIYF. For the CDR3, the DNA is TGCGCCAGCAGCCAGCCCCGACAGGCTGGAAACACCATATATTTT.

The chain combines TRBV7-6 with TRBJ1-1; D perhaps matches TRBD1 (6 bases). There are 16 residues in the CDR3. CDR1 and CDR2 from the germline V gene are SGHVS and FNYEAQ. V was pared by 4 bases and J by 2 bases, with 17 bases between. Here the CDR3 reads CASSSLPMGTNTEAFF. The DNA of the CDR3 is TGTGCCAGCAGCTCTCTTCCGATGGGGACAAACACTGAAGCTTTCTTT.

The chain combines TRBV5-4 with TRBJ2-3, with a weak D call TRBD2 (5 bases). This CDR3 contains 14 residues. V shed 5 bases and J shed 2 bases, with 12 bases lying between them. CDR1 is SGHNT and CDR2 is YYREEE in the germline V gene (reference sequence). The CDR3 protein is CASRAAVDTDTQYF. Written as DNA, the CDR3 is TGTGCCAGCAGAGCGGCCGTCGACACAGATACGCAGTATTTT.

This chain joins TRBV6-5 and TRBJ1-5, with D possibly being TRBD1 (5 bases). The CDR3 contains 13 residues. V lost 2 bases to trimming and J lost 7 bases, with 9 bases between them. Germline values: CDR1 MNHEY, CDR2 SVGAGI. CDR3 in DNA: TGTGCCAGCAGTTACCAAGGGGAACAGCCCCAGCATTTT. Translated: CASSYQGEQPQHF.

The chain has TRBV10-3 and TRBJ1-1; D is perhaps TRBD1 (5 bases). Germline V gene data show CDR1 as ENHRY and CDR2 as SYGVKD. The CDR3 sequence is 16 residues long. Between the trimmed V and J ends, which lost 0 bases and 1 base, there was a span of 12 bases. Here the CDR3 reads CAISESGWGGNTEAFF. Here the CDR3 DNA reads TGTGCCATCAGTGAGTCGGGGTGGGGCGGGAACACTGAAGCTTTCTTT.